This T cell receptor beta chain was documented in a study of cytotoxic CD8 clonotypes in ibrutinib-treated CLL. Sequencing was performed with immunoSEQ multiplex PCR; in TCRdb, only in-frame clones are kept and a portion is missing. The sample has about 130,000 clones; approximately 80% are singletons. Germline CDR1 and CDR2: MNHEY and SVGAGI. V gave up 6 bases and J gave up 4 bases; unmatched junction bases: 7. This CDR3 region has 14 residues. The TCR sequence derives from a human donor with chronic lymphocytic leukemia. The sample here was PBMCs, taken after 12 months of ibrutinib treatment. The chain is built from TRBV6-5 and TRBJ2-7; TRBD2 aligns across 9 bases. The CDR3 bases are TGTGCCAGCAGATCCTCAGCGGGAGGTTACGAGCAGTACTTC. Its protein product is CASRSSAGGYEQYF.